This T cell receptor (beta chain) was captured in a study of cytomegalovirus exposure and HLA in healthy donors. Trimming left V 4 bases short and J 0 bases short, with 13 bases between. The CDR3 sequence is 15 residues long. Per germline, CDR1 SGHDT and CDR2 YYEEEE. The PCR made use of 60 Vbeta and 13 Jbeta primers. Sequencing was performed with immunoSEQ multiplex PCR; in TCRdb, only in-frame clones are kept and a portion is missing. The repertoire consists of 95,000 to 130,000 clones, with roughly 70% occurring once and the leading ten covering 1.5% to 2%. This receptor was taken from a woman in her late teens or twenties in good health and CMV-seronegative. The rearrangement links TRBV5-6 to TRBJ1-1; tentative D call: TRBD1 (6 bases). The sequenced sample consisted of PBMCs. CDR3 DNA sequence: TGTGCCAGCAGCCGGTGGACAGACATGAACACTGAAGCTTTCTTT. Protein product: CASSRWTDMNTEAFF.